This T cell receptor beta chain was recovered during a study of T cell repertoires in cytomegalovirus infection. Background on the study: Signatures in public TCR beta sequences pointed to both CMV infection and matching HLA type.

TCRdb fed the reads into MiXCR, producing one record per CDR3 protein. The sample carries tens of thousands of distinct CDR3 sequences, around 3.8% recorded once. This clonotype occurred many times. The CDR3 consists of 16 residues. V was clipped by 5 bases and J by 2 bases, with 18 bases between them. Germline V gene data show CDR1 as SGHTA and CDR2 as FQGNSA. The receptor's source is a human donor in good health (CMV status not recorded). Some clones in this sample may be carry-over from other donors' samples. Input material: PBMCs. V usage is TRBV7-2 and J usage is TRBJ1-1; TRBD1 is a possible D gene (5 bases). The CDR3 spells CASSAITVGGNTEAFF. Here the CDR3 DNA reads TGTGCCAGCAGCGCTATTACGGTGGGGGGTAACACTGAAGCTTTCTTT.